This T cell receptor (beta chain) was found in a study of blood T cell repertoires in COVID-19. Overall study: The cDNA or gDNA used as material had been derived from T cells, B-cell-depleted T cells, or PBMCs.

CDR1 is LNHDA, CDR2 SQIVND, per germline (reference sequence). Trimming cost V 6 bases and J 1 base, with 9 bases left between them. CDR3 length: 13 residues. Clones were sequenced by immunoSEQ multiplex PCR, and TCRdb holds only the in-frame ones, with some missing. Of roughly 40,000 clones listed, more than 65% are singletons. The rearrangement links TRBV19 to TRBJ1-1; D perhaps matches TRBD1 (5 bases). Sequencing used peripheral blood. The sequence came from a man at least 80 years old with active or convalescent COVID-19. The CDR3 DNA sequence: TGTGCCAGTAGAGGGGCTCAGAACACTGAAGCTTTCTTT. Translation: CASRGAQNTEAFF. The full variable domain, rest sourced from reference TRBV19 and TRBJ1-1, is DGGITQSPKYLFRKEGQNVTLSCEQNLNHDAMYWYRQDPGQGLRLIYYSQIVNDFQKGDIAEGYSVSREKKESFPLTVTSAQKNPTAFYLCASRGAQNTEAFFGQGTRLTVV.